The 2 T cell receptor beta chains below come from one sample, sequenced in a study of human T cells and chemical hapten exposure. As to time point: patch test 2, 6 weeks after DPC sensitization. Treatment in this sample: therapeutic diphenylcyclopropenone sensitization with weekly scalp DPC. A single record per CDR3 protein comes from TCRdb applying MiXCR to the RACE reads. The sample has a few hundred thousand distinct CDR3 sequences, over 6% seen once. Sequenced here: whole blood, sampled in connection with sensitization to the hapten diphenylcyclopropenone (DPC). Receptors originate from a woman between 18 and 29 years old with alopecia areata. Some clones in this sample may be carry-over from other donors' samples.

This clonotype was seen only a few times. This chain joins TRBV7-2 and TRBJ1-4; D unresolved. Trimming removed 1 base from V and 6 bases from J, with 9 bases in between. Germline-derived CDR1 and CDR2 are SGHTA and FQGNSA. The CDR3 has 14 amino acids. CDR3 sequence (DNA): TGTGCCAGCAGCTTAGACGGGTCTGATGAAAAACTGTTTTTT. It codes for CASSLDGSDEKLFF. The entire variable domain, with the rest obtained from reference TRBV7-2 and TRBJ1-4, is as follows: GAGVSQSPSNKVTEKGKDVELRCDPISGHTALYWYRQSLGQGLEFLIYFQGNSAPDKSGLPSDRFSAERTGGSVSTLTIQRTQQEDSAVYLCASSLDGSDEKLFFGSGTQLSVL.

V gene TRBV6-2 or TRBV6-3 combines with J gene TRBJ1-1; no definite D call. V gave up 2 bases and J gave up 3 bases, with 7 bases separating them. The CDR3 runs to 13 residues. Germline CDR1 MNHEY, CDR2 SVGEGT. The DNA of the CDR3 is TGTGCCAGCAGTTACCGGCAGGACACTGAAGCTTTCTTT. Protein product: CASSYRQDTEAFF.